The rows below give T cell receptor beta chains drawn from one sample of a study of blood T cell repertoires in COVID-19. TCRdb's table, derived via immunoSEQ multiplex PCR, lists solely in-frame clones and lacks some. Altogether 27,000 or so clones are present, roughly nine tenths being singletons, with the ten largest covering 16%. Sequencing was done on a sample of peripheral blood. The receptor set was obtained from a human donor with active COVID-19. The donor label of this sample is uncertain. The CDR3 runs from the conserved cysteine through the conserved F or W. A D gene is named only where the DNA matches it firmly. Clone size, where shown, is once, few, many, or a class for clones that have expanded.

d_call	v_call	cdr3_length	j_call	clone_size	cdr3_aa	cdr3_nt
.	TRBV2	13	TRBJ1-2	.	CASRGDRTYGYTF	TGTGCCAGCAGGGGCGACAGGACGTATGGCTACACCTTC
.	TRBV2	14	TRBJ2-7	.	CASSGGTGSYEQYF	TGTGCCAGCAGCGGCGGGACGGGCTCCTACGAGCAGTACTTC
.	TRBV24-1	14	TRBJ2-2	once	CATRGGRGTGELFF	TGTGCCACCAGGGGGGGGCGCGGCACCGGGGAGCTGTTTTTT
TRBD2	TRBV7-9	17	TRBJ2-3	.	CASSLGRTSAYTDTQYF	TGTGCCAGCAGCTTAGGGCGGACTAGCGCGTACACAGATACGCAGTATTTT
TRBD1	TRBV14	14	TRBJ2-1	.	CASSPTGGWDEQFF	TGTGCCAGCAGCCCGACAGGGGGCTGGGATGAGCAGTTCTTC
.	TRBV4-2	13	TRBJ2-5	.	CASSQLGRETQYF	TGTGCCAGCAGCCAGTTGGGGCGGGAGACCCAGTACTTC
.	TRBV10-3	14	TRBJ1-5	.	CAISPTDSNQPQHF	TGTGCCATCAGTCCGACAGATAGCAATCAGCCCCAGCATTTT
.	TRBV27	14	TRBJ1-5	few	CATSPVRGNQPQHF	TGTGCCACCTCCCCAGTCCGGGGCAATCAGCCCCAGCATTTT
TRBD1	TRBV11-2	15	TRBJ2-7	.	CASSLGTGPSYEQYF	TGTGCCAGCAGCTTAGGGACAGGTCCCTCCTACGAGCAGTACTTC
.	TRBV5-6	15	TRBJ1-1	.	CASSLKTGGHTEAFF	TGTGCCAGCAGCTTAAAGACGGGGGGTCACACTGAAGCTTTCTTT
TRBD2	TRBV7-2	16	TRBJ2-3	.	CASSLGVGGALDTQYF	TGTGCCAGCAGCTTAGGGGTCGGGGGGGCCTTAGATACGCAGTATTTT
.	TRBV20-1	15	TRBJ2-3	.	CSASKEIKRADTQYF	TGCAGTGCTAGTAAGGAAATTAAGAGGGCAGATACGCAGTATTTT
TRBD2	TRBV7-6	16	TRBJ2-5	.	CASSLVIAGGAETQYF	TGTGCCAGCAGCTTAGTCATAGCGGGAGGAGCAGAGACCCAGTACTTC
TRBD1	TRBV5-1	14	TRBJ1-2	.	CASSLSRGPSGYTF	TGCGCCAGCAGCTTGTCCAGGGGGCCTTCTGGCTACACCTTC
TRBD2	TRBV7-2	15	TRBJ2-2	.	CASSPASGAAGELFF	TGTGCCAGCAGCCCTGCTAGCGGGGCGGCCGGGGAGCTGTTTTTT
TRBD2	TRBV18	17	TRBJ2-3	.	CASSPPGAGGSTDTQYF	TGTGCCAGCTCACCACCTGGTGCGGGGGGGTCCACAGATACGCAGTATTTT
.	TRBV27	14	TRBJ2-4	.	CASSLSGEINIQYF	TGTGCCAGCAGTTTATCAGGAGAGATTAACATTCAGTACTTC
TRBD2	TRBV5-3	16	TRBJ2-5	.	CARSLGWTRIRETQYF	TGTGCCAGAAGCTTGGGGTGGACTAGGATTAGGGAGACCCAGTACTTC
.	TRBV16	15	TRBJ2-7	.	CASSQSGSPSYEQYF	TGTGCCAGCAGCCAATCGGGCAGCCCCTCCTACGAGCAGTACTTC
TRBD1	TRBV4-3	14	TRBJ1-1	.	CASSLGTGGTEAFF	TGCGCCAGCAGCCTCGGGACAGGGGGCACTGAAGCTTTCTTT
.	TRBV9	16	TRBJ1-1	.	CASSVEWRALNTEAFF	TGTGCCAGCAGCGTAGAATGGAGGGCGCTGAACACTGAAGCTTTCTTT
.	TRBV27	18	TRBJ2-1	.	CASSPPSLARRSYNEQFF	TGTGCCAGCAGCCCTCCTTCGCTAGCAAGACGCTCCTACAATGAGCAGTTCTTC
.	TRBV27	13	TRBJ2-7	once	CASSLFGASEQYF	TGTGCCAGCAGTTTATTTGGGGCGTCAGAGCAGTACTTC
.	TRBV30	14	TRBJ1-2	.	CAWSRDSGTGGYTF	TGTGCCTGGAGCCGGGACTCGGGAACGGGAGGCTACACCTTC
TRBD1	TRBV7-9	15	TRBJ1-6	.	CASSRTGPFSSPLHF	TGTGCCAGCAGCCGGACAGGGCCCTTTAGTTCACCCCTCCACTTT
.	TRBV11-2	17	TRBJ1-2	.	CASSLYSRQWTSTFYTF	TGTGCCAGCAGCTTATATTCCCGCCAATGGACAAGTACGTTCTACACCTTC
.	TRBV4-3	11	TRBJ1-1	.	CASSQAGEAFF	TGCGCCAGCAGCCAGGCGGGAGAAGCTTTCTTT
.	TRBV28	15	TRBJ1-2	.	CASSSPPEGNYGYTF	TGTGCCAGCAGTAGCCCCCCGGAGGGGAACTATGGCTACACCTTC
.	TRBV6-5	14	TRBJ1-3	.	CASTRDIRGNTIYF	TGTGCCAGCACCCGGGACATTCGAGGAAACACCATATATTTT
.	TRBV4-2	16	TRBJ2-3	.	CASSQGGYTGTDTQYF	TGTGCCAGCAGCCAAGGGGGATATACGGGAACAGATACGCAGTATTTT
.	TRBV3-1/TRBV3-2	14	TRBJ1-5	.	CASSTEGFGQPQHF	TGTGCCAGCAGCACGGAGGGGTTCGGGCAGCCCCAGCATTTT
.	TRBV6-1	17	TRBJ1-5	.	CASSEARSGASNQPQHF	TGTGCCAGCAGTGAAGCCCGTAGTGGGGCTAGCAATCAGCCCCAGCATTTT
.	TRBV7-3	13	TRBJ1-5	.	CASSLVAGQPQHF	TGTGCCAGCAGCTTAGTGGCAGGTCAGCCCCAGCATTTT
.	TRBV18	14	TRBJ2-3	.	CASSPLGATDTQYF	TGTGCCAGCTCACCATTAGGGGCAACAGATACGCAGTATTTT
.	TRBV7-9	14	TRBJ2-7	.	CASSNTFIGSEQYF	TGTGCCAGCAGCAATACTTTTATAGGGAGCGAGCAGTACTTC
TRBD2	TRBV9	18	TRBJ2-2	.	CASSAHSRGGPNTGELFF	TGTGCCAGCAGCGCCCATTCGCGGGGGGGCCCGAACACCGGGGAGCTGTTTTTT
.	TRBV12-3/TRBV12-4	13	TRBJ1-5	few	CASRPWGGEPQHF	TGTGCCAGCAGGCCCTGGGGAGGGGAGCCCCAGCATTTT
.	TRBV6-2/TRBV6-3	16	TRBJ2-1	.	CASSYSMRRSYNEQFF	TGTGCCAGCAGTTACTCGATGCGTCGCTCCTACAATGAGCAGTTCTTC
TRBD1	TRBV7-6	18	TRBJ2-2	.	CASSSDGTGPLYAGELFF	TGTGCCAGCAGCTCAGACGGGACAGGCCCTTTGTACGCCGGGGAGCTGTTTTTT
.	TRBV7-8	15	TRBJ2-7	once	CASSPAVGSSYEQYF	TGTGCCAGCAGCCCGGCGGTAGGCAGCTCCTACGAGCAGTACTTC
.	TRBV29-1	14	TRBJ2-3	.	CSANHGTPYDTQYF	TGCAGCGCGAACCACGGGACACCATATGATACGCAGTATTTT
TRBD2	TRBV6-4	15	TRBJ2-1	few	CASSGLLAGVDEQFF	TGTGCCAGCAGTGGACTACTAGCGGGAGTGGATGAGCAGTTCTTC
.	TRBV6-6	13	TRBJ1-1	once	CASSYGPNTEAFF	TGTGCCAGCAGTTACGGCCCGAACACTGAAGCTTTCTTT
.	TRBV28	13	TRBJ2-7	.	CASSLSGPYEQYF	TGTGCCAGCAGTTTAAGTGGGCCCTACGAGCAGTACTTC